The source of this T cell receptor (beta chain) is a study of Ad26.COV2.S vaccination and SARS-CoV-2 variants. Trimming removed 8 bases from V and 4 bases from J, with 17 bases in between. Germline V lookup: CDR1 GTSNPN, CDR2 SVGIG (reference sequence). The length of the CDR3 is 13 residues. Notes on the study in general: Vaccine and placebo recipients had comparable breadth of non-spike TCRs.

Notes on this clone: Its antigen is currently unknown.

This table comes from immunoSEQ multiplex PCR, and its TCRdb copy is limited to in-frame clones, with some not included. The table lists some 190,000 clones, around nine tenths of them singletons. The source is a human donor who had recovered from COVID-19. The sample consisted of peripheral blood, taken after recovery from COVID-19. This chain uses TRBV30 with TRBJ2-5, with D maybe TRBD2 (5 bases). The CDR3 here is CAGSLEGGETQYF. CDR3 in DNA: TGTGCCGGCTCCCTCGAGGGTGGAGAGACCCAGTACTTC.